This entry describes one T cell receptor (beta chain). The record originates from a study of response to subunit inactivated influenza vaccine. One entry per CDR3 protein results from TCRdb running MiXCR on the RT-PCR reads. The data hold about 540,000 distinct CDR3 sequences, with under 25% observed a single time. Between the trimmed V and J ends, which lost 6 bases and 0 bases, there was a span of 14 bases. CDR1 and CDR2 from the germline V gene are SGHTA and FQGNSA. CDR3 size: 15 residues. The same specimen was also included in a second study, on T cells expressing NK-cell markers. That paper notes: It was by 5'RACE template switching with UMIs that TCR beta cDNA was made. Researchers got TCR beta repertoires out of sorted CD3+CD56+NKG2C+, CD3+CD56+NKG2C- and CD3+CD56-NKG2C+ T cells.

The specimen was CD4+ T cells sorted from PBMCs, collected approximately 12 days after vaccination. The V gene is TRBV7-2, the J gene TRBJ2-5; the D call may be TRBD1 or TRBD2 (5 bases each). The sequence came from a man aged 50 to 59 who received an inactivated influenza vaccine. Here the CDR3 reads CASRGPRTYQETQYF. The CDR3 DNA reads as TGTGCCAGCAGGGGGCCCCGGACTTACCAAGAGACCCAGTACTTC.